This T cell receptor beta chain was recovered during a study of shared clonotypes between healthy human individuals. Background on the study: Per donor, three plates held CD4 naive cells, three held CD4 memory, two held CD8 naive and one held CD8 memory. Study results and limitations: Sequencing depth was predicted to influence how clonotypes are shared among donors.

Trimming left V 3 bases short and J 6 bases short, with 6 bases between. The CDR3 runs to 13 residues. The germline CDR1 and CDR2 sequences are LNHDA and SQIVND (reference sequence). In the CD4+ fraction, cells were divided into CD45RA+ naive and CD45RA-negative memory subsets. Note on this clone: The antigen is undetermined. This sample also contains other DNA sequences that code for the same CDR3.

Deep level was the assay's run setting. Clones were read by immunoSEQ multiplex PCR, and TCRdb kept only the in-frame ones, dropping some. The data show about 2 million clones, 85% to 95% seen once. V usage is TRBV19 and J usage is TRBJ1-6; D unresolved. This sequence was found in a man aged 18 to 35 in good health. The sequencing input was naive CD4+ T cells sorted from blood. The subset denotes: CD45RA+ positively selected. The CDR3 reads CASSIGVNSPLHF. The CDR3 region has the DNA TGTGCCAGTAGTATCGGGGTTAATTCACCCCTCCACTTT.